Listed below are T cell receptor beta chains from one sample, sequenced in a study of shared clonotypes between healthy human individuals. Clones were read by immunoSEQ multiplex PCR, and TCRdb kept only the in-frame ones, dropping some. Of about 2 million clones in the sample, 85% to 95% are singletons; the top ten hold around 1.2%. Source material: naive CD8+ T cells sorted from blood. Receptors originate from a young man in good health. Each CDR3 is given without its conserved first and last residue. The order of the fields is J gene, V gene, clone size, CDR3 protein. Clone sizes are given selectively: once, few, many, or a class where the clone is expanded.

TRBJ1-1 TRBV1 . TSKYRLNTEAF
TRBJ2-1 TRBV5-1 . ASSLVGGYYNEQF
TRBJ1-1 TRBV7-6 . ASSLGQANTEAF
TRBJ2-1 TRBV6-4 once ASSDGSSSGGPSSYNEQF
TRBJ1-1 TRBV2 . ASRDGQGNTEAF
TRBJ1-5 TRBV28 . ASSFGGSRQPQH
TRBJ1-6 TRBV4-1 . ASSQALGANSPLH
TRBJ2-7 TRBV5-8 . ASSLSVGDVYEQY
TRBJ1-5 TRBV9 once ASSPTENQPQH
TRBJ2-1 TRBV7-2 . ASSSSDRGQRVHNEQF
TRBJ2-1 TRBV13 . ASSAGPILAGVSNEQF
TRBJ2-1 TRBV5-6 . ASSSLGYEQF
TRBJ2-2 TRBV7-2 once ASSSSVFGELF
TRBJ2-3 TRBV7-2 . ASSPLRGRVPDTQY
TRBJ2-7 TRBV27 once ASSFNGNPYEQY
TRBJ2-7 TRBV4-1 . ASSSRTSGAYEQY
TRBJ2-1 TRBV7-9 . ASSQGPGAYNEQF
TRBJ1-5 TRBV6-5 . ASSSIWDSNQPQH
TRBJ2-7 TRBV27 . ASSAGATYEQY
TRBJ2-5 TRBV28 . ASSILWETQY